These 10 T cell receptor beta chains originate from one sample sequenced in a study of T-cell memory formation after mild COVID-19. MiXCR, run by TCRdb on the 5' RACE reads, gives a single entry per CDR3 protein. The sample records roughly 130,000 distinct CDR3 sequences, over 15% being singletons. The sequenced sample was PBMCs or a T cell subset sorted from them (not recorded which). These TCRs come from a man aged 18 to 35 who had mild COVID-19 (a few samples of this study predate the infection). Cell type and time point are not known.

This clonotype was observed a few times. The chain couples TRBV5-1 to TRBJ2-2; no clear D. Germline V gene lookup returns CDR1 SGHRS and CDR2 YFSETQ. V was trimmed by 2 bases and J by 4 bases, leaving 6 bases between them. The CDR3 extends over 13 amino acids. The CDR3 spells CASSFVGTGELFF. The CDR3 DNA is TGCGCCAGCAGCTTTGTAGGCACCGGGGAGCTGTTTTTT.

This clonotype was picked up a small number of times. The chain carries TRBV6-5 and TRBJ2-2; D might be TRBD1 (6 bases). Between the trimmed V and J ends, which lost 4 bases and 5 bases, there was a span of 17 bases. This CDR3 comprises 16 residues. Germline V gives CDR1 MNHEY, CDR2 SVGAGI. CDR3 region: CASSWARGHSTGELFF. The CDR3 DNA sequence: TGTGCCAGCAGTTGGGCCAGGGGTCATAGTACCGGGGAGCTGTTTTTT.

This rearrangement joins TRBV6-6 to TRBJ1-1, with D possibly matching TRBD1 (5 bases). From germline, CDR1 is MNHNY and CDR2 SVGAGI (reference sequence). V was trimmed by 6 bases and J by 9 bases, leaving 14 bases between them. CDR3 length: 12 residues. Here the CDR3 DNA reads TGTGCCAGCAGCTGGCCGAGGGACCAAGCTTTCTTT. Amino acids: CASSWPRDQAFF.

This chain connects TRBV5-1 to TRBJ2-1; no clear D gene. V shed 0 bases and J shed 3 bases, with 13 bases lying between them. This CDR3 spans 16 amino acids. The germline gives CDR1 SGHRS, CDR2 YFSETQ. The CDR3 spells CASSLDPLGGYNEQFF. CDR3 DNA: TGCGCCAGCAGCTTGGACCCTCTAGGTGGCTACAATGAGCAGTTCTTC.

This clonotype has ten or more counts. The chain employs TRBV5-1 and TRBJ2-5; no clear D gene. CDR1 and CDR2 from the germline V gene are SGHRS and YFSETQ. This CDR3 comprises 12 residues. V shed 4 bases and J shed 0 bases, with 4 bases lying between them. The chain's CDR3 is CASSQDQETQYF. For the CDR3, the DNA is TGCGCCAGCAGCCAGGACCAAGAGACCCAGTACTTC.

This clonotype has a handful of counts. The J gene is TRBJ2-3, the V gene TRBV3-1; no firm D call. Trimming cost V 0 bases and J 0 bases, with 13 bases left between them. The CDR3 runs 17 residues. From germline, CDR1 is LGHDT and CDR2 YNNKEL (reference sequence). CDR3 in DNA: TGTGCCAGCAGCCAAGATGTGTCACGGGCAAGCACAGATACGCAGTATTTT. Its protein product is CASSQDVSRASTDTQYF.

This clonotype was observed a handful of times. The chain has TRBV15 and TRBJ2-2; D perhaps matches TRBD2 (5 bases). This CDR3 has 14 residues. Trimming removed 0 bases from V and 9 bases from J, with 11 bases in between. The germline gives CDR1 LNHNV, CDR2 YYDKDF (reference sequence). In DNA, the CDR3 is TGTGCCACCAGCAGAGATCGGGGAACTAGGGAGCTGTTTTTT. It encodes CATSRDRGTRELFF. Combining the CDR3 with reference TRBV15 and TRBJ2-2 gives the whole variable domain DAMVIQNPRYQVTQFGKPVTLSCSQTLNHNVMYWYQQKSSQAPKLLFHYYDKDFNNEADTPDNFQSRRPNTSFCFLDIRSPGLGDTAMYLCATSRDRGTRELFFGEGSRLTVL.

This chain links TRBV20-1 with TRBJ1-1; a weak D match, TRBD1 (6 bases). CDR1 and CDR2 (germline): DFQATT, SNEGSKA (reference sequence). Deletions cut 3 bases from V and 3 bases from J, with 17 bases between. This CDR3 has 15 residues. The CDR3 DNA reads TGCAGTGCTAGTCTCGGGACAAGGGTTCACACTGAAGCTTTCTTT. Translation gives CSASLGTRVHTEAFF.

V and J are TRBV2 and TRBJ2-5; D not resolved. V lost 2 bases to trimming and J lost 9 bases, with 7 bases between them. The CDR3 consists of 11 residues. Per germline, CDR1 SNHLY and CDR2 FYNNEI. The CDR3 region is CASSETVPQYF. Written as DNA, the CDR3 is TGTGCCAGCAGTGAAACAGTGCCCCAGTACTTC.

Only a few counts were recorded for this clonotype. The chain links TRBV4-2 to TRBJ1-4; a possible D gene is TRBD1 (6 bases). V was pared by 1 base and J by 7 bases, with 13 bases between. The CDR3 has 15 residues. Germline V gene sequence: CDR1 LGHNA, CDR2 YNFKEQ. CDR3 residues: CASSQGTERGEKLFF. In DNA form, the CDR3 reads TGTGCCAGCAGCCAAGGGACAGAGCGGGGTGAAAAACTGTTTTTT.